The clone carrying this TCR beta chain has at least ten counts. Its antigen remains unknown. Orbital computed tomography and thyroid ultrasound, together with serum TRAb and thyroxine and clinical symptoms, were used for diagnoses. These data belong to a study of T cells in Graves' hyperthyroidism and ophthalmopathy. About the research overall: Blood from the periphery was taken at initial diagnosis, before any treatment. The study, taken as a whole, reports: Blood also contained most expanded thyroid clonotypes above 0.001. Ophthalmopathy got predicted by the model a median roughly 6.1 months before its onset.

V shed 2 bases and J 4 bases; nucleotides not matched to a gene: 7. From germline, CDR1 is MNHEY and CDR2 SVGEGT. There are 15 residues in the CDR3. The investigators amplified TCR beta CDR3 regions from RNA transcripts. First-round RT-PCR with HTBI primers amplified the TCR CDR3 region. TCRdb recomputed calls from the multiplex PCR reads with MiXCR, one row per CDR3 protein. The sample shows 600,000 to 700,000 distinct CDR3 sequences, roughly 14% of them seen only once. The J gene is TRBJ1-2, the V gene TRBV6-2 or TRBV6-3; 7 bases match TRBD1. The sample taken for sequencing was blood. The sequence derives from a woman between 35 and 50 years old with Graves' ophthalmopathy. The CDR3 sequence: CASSYRDRLFYGYTF. CDR3 DNA sequence: TGTGCCAGCAGTTACCGGGACAGATTGTTCTATGGCTACACCTTC.